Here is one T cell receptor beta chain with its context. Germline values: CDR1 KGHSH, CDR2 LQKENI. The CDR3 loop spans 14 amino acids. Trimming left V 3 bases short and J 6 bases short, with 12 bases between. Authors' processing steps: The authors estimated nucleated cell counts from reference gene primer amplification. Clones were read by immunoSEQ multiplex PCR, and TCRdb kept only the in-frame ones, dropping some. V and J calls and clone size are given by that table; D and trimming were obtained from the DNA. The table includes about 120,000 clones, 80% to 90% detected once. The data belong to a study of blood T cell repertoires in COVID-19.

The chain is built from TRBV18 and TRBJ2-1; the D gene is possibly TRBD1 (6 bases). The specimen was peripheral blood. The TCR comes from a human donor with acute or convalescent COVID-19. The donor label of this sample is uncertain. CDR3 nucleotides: TGTGCCAGCTCACCGTTACAGGGTTCCAATGAGCAGTTCTTC. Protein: CASSPLQGSNEQFF.